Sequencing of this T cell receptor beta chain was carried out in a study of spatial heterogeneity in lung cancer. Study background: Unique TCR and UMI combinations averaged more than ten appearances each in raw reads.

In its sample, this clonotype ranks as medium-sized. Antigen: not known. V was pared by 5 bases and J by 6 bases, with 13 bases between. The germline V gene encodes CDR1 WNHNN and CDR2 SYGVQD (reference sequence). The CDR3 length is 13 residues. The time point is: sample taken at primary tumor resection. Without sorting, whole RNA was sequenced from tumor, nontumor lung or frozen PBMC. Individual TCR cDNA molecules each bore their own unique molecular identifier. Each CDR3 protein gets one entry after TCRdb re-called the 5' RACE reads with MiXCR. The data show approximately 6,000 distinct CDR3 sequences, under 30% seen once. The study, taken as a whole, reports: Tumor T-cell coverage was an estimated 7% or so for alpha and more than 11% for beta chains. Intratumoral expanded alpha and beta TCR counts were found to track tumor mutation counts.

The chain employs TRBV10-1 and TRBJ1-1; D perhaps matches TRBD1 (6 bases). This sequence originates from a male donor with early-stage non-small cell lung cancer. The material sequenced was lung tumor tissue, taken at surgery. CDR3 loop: CASSWDISAEAFF. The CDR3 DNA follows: TGCGCCAGCAGTTGGGACATCTCGGCTGAAGCTTTCTTT.